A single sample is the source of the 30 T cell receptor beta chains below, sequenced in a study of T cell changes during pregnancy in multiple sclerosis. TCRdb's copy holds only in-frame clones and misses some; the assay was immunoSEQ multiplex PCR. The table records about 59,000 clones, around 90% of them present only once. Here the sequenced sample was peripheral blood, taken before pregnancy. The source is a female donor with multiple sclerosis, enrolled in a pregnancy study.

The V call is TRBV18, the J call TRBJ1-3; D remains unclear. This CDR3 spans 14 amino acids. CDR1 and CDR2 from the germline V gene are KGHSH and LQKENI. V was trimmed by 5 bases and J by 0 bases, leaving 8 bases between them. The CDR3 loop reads CASSDQDSGNTIYF. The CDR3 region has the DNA TGTGCCAGCTCAGACCAGGACTCTGGAAACACCATATATTTT.

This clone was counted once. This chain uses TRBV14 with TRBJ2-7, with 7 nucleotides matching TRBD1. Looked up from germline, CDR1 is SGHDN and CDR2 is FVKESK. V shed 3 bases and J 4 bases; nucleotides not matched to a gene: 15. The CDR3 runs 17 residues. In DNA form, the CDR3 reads TGTGCCAGCAGCCATCGGGACAGAGGAGACCTAGTTTACGAGCAGTACTTC. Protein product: CASSHRDRGDLVYEQYF.

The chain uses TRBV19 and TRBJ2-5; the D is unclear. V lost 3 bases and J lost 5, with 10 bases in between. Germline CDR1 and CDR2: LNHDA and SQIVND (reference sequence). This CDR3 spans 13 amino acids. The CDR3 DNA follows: TGTGCCAGTAGTATTATCCCCAGGGAGACCCAGTACTTC. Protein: CASSIIPRETQYF.

CDR3 coding DNA: TGTGCCAGCCACATACAAGCGGCCACCGGGGAGCTGTTTTTT. It encodes CASHIQAATGELFF. This chain links TRBV7-9 with TRBJ2-2, with D possibly TRBD2 on 5 matching bases. Germline CDR1 is SEHNR and CDR2 is FQNEAQ (reference sequence). The germline V and J ends were trimmed by 8 bases and 4 bases, with 14 bases remaining between them. The length of the CDR3 is 14 residues.

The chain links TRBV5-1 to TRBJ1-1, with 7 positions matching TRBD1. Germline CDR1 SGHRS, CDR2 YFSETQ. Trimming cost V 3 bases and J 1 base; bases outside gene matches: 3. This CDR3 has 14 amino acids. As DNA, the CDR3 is TGCGCCAGCAGCTCGGGACAGCCGAACACTGAAGCTTTCTTT. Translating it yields CASSSGQPNTEAFF.

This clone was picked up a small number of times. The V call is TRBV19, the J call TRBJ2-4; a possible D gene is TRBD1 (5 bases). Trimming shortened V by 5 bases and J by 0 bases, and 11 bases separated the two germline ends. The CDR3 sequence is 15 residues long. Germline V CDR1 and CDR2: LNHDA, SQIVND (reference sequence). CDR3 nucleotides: TGTGCCAGTAGTTGGGGCCGGTTAGCCAAAAACATTCAGTACTTC. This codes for CASSWGRLAKNIQYF.

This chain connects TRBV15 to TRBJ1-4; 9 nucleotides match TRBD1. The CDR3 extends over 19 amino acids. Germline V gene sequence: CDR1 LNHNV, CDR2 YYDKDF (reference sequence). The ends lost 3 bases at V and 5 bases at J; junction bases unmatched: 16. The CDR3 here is CATSSGTGRVFSLNEKLFF. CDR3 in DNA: TGTGCCACCAGCAGCGGGACAGGGCGGGTATTCAGCCTAAATGAAAAACTGTTTTTT.

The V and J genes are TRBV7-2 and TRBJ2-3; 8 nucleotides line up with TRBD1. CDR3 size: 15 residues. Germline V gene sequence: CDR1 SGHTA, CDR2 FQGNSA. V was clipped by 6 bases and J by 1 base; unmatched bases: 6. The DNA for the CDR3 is TGTGCCAGCAGAAGGACAGGGCCAGGCACAGATACGCAGTATTTT. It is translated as CASRRTGPGTDTQYF.

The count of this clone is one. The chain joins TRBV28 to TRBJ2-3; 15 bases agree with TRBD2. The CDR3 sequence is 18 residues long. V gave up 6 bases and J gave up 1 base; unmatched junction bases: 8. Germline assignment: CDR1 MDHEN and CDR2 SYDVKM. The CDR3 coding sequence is TGTGCCAGCAGGGGACTAGCGGGGGGCCGGGGAGGCACAGATACGCAGTATTTT. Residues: CASRGLAGGRGGTDTQYF.

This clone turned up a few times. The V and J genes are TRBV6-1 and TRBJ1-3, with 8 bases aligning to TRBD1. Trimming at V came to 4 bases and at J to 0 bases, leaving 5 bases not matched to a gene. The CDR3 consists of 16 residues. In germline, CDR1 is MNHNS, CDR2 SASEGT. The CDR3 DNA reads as TGTGCCAGCAGTGCAGGGACAGGCTCCTCTGGAAACACCATATATTTT. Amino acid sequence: CASSAGTGSSGNTIYF.

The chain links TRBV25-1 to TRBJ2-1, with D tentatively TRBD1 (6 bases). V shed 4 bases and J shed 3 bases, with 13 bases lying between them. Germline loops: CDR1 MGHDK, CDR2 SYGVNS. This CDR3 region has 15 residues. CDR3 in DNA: TGTGCCAGCAGTGCCGGGACACACTACTACAATGAGCAGTTCTTC. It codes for CASSAGTHYYNEQFF.

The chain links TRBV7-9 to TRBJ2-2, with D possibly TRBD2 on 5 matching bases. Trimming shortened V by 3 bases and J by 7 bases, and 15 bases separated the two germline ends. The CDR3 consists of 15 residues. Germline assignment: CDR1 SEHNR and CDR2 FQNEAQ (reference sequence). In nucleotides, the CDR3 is TGTGCCAGCAGCTTCAGCGGACGGACCGTCGGGGAGCTGTTTTTT. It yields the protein CASSFSGRTVGELFF.

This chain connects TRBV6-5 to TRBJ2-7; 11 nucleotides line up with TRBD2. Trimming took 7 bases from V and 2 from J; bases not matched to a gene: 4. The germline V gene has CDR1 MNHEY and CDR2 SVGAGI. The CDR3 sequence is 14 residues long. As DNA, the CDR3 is TGTGCCAGCATACCTAGCGGGGGGACCTACGAGCAGTACTTC. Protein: CASIPSGGTYEQYF.

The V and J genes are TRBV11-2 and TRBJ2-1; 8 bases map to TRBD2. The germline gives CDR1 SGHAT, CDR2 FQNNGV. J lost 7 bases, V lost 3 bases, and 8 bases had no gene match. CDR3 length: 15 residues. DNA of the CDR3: TGTGCCAGCAGCTTGAACGGGGGGGCACAGAATGAGCAGTTCTTC. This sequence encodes CASSLNGGAQNEQFF.

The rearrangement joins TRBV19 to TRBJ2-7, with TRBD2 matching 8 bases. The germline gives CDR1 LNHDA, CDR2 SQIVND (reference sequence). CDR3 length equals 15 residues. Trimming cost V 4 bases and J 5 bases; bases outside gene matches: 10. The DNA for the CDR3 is TGTGCCAGTAGTAGTCCGGGACTAGGGTCCCACGAGCAGTACTTC. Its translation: CASSSPGLGSHEQYF.

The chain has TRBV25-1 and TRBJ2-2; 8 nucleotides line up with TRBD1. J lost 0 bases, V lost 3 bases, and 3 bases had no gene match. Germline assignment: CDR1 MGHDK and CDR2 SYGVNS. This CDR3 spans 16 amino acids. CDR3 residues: CASSDWGQANTGELFF. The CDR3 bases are TGTGCCAGCAGTGACTGGGGACAGGCGAACACCGGGGAGCTGTTTTTT.

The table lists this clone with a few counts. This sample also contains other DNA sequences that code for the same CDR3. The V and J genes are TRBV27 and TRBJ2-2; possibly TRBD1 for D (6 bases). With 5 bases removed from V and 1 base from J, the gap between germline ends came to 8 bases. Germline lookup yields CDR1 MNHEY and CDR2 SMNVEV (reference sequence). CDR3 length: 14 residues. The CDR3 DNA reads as TGTGCCAGCAGTAGGACAGTGAACACCGGGGAGCTGTTTTTT. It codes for CASSRTVNTGELFF.

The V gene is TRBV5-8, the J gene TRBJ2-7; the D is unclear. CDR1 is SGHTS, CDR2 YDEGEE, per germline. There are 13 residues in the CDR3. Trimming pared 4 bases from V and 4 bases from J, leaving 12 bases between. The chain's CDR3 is CASSLYASYEQYF. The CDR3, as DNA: TGTGCCAGCAGCCTGTACGCGTCTTACGAGCAGTACTTC.

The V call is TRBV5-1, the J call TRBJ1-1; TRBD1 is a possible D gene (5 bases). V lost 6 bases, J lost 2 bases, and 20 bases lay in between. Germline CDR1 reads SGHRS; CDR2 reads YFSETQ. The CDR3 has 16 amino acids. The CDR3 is CASTSVAGKGNTEAFF. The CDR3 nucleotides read TGCGCCAGCACCTCTGTTGCAGGGAAGGGAAACACTGAAGCTTTCTTT.

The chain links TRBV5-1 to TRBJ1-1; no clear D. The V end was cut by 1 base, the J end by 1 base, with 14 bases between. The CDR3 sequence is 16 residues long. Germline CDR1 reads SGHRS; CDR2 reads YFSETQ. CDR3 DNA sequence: TGCGCCAGCAGCTTGTCTCGGACTTTCTCGAACACTGAAGCTTTCTTT. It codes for CASSLSRTFSNTEAFF.

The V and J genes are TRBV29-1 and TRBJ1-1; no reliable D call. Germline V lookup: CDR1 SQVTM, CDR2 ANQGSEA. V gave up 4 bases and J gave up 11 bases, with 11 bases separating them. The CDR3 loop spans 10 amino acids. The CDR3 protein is CSVGRGLAFF. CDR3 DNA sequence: TGCAGCGTTGGACGGGGTTTGGCTTTCTTT.

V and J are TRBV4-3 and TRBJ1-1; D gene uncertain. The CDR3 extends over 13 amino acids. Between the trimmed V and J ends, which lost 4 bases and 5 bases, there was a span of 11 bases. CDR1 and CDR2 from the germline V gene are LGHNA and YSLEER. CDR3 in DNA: TGCGCCAGCAGCCTAACCGGAGTGACTGAAGCTTTCTTT. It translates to CASSLTGVTEAFF.

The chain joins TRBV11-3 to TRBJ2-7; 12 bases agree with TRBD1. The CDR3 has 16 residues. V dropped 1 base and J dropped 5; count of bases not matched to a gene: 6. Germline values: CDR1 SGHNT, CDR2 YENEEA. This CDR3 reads CASSLGDRGLFHEQYF. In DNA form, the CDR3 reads TGTGCCAGCAGCTTAGGGGACAGGGGGCTGTTCCACGAGCAGTACTTC. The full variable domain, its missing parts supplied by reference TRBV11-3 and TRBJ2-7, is EAGVVQSPRYKIIEKKQPVAFWCNPISGHNTLYWYLQNLGQGPELLIRYENEEAVDDSQLPKDRFSAERLKGVDSTLKIQPAELGDSAVYLCASSLGDRGLFHEQYFGPGTRLTVT.

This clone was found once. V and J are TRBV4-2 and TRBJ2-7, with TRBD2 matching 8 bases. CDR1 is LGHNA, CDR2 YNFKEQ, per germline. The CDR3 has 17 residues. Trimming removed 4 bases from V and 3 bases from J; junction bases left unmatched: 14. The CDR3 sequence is CASSPTRGGVKSYEQYF. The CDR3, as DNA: TGTGCCAGCAGCCCGACACGGGGGGGCGTTAAGAGCTACGAGCAGTACTTC.

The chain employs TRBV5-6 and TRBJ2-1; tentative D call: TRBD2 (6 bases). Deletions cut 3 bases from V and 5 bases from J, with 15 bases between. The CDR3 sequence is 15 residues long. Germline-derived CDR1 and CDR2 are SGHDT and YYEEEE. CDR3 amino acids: CASSSPGTPNNEQFF. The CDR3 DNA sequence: TGTGCCAGCAGCTCACCCGGGACTCCCAACAATGAGCAGTTCTTC.

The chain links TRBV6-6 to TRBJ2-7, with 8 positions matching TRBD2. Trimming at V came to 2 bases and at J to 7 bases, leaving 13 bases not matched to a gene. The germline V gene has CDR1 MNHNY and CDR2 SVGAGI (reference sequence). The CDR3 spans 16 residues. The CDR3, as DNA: TGTGCCAGCAGTTACCCGGCCGGGACTAGTGCTCAGGAGCAGTACTTC. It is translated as CASSYPAGTSAQEQYF.

CDR3 in amino acids: CASSVSGGNTEAFF. The CDR3 nucleotides are TGTGCCAGCAGCGTCTCGGGGGGTAACACTGAAGCTTTCTTT. The chain carries TRBV9 and TRBJ1-1; weak D call: TRBD1 (5 bases). Germline CDR1 is SGDLS and CDR2 is YYNGEE. The CDR3 covers 14 residues. Trimming stripped 2 bases from V and 2 bases from J, with 10 bases between.

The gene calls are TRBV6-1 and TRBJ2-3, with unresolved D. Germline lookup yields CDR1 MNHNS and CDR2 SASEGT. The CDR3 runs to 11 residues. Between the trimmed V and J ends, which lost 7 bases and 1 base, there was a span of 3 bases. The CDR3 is CASKRTDTQYF. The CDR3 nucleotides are TGTGCCAGCAAGCGCACAGATACGCAGTATTTT.

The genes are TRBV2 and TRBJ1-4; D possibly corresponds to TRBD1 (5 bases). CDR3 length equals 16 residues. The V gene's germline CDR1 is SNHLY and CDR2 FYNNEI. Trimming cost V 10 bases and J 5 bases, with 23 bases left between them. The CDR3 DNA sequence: TGTGCCATAAGCGGACCAGGGACTATCAGGAATGAAAAACTGTTTTTT. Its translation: CAISGPGTIRNEKLFF.

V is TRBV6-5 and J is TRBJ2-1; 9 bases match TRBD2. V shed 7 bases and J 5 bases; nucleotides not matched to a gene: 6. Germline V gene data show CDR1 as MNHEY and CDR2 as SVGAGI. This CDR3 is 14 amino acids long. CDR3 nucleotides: TGTGCCAGCACCGAGGGACTAGCCCACAATGAGCAGTTCTTC. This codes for CASTEGLAHNEQFF.